Here is one TCR beta chain with its context. This CDR3 region has 16 residues. The trim removed 4 bases at V and 0 bases at J, leaving 4 bases unmatched. Germline V gene sequence: CDR1 SGHVS, CDR2 FNYEAQ. A sample-barcoded 5' primer and a J-beta primer mix were used in a second PCR of about 7 to 12 cycles. Each CDR3 protein gets one entry after TCRdb re-called the 5' RACE reads with MiXCR. The sample has about a million distinct CDR3 sequences; less than 45% are singletons. The data were obtained in a study of blood T cells in healthy people across ages. Sequencing was carried out using blood. This receptor was identified in a man younger than 35 in good health. The genes are TRBV7-6 and TRBJ2-3, with TRBD1 identical over 10 bases. CDR3 in amino acids: CASSYRDRGSTDTQYF. CDR3 bases: TGTGCCAGCAGCTACCGGGACAGGGGAAGCACAGATACGCAGTATTTT. The whole variable domain, remainder taken from reference TRBV7-6 and TRBJ2-3, is GAGVSQSPRYKVTKRGQDVALRCDPISGHVSLYWYRQALGQGPEFLTYFNYEAQQDKSGLPNDRFSAERPEGSISTLTIQRTEQRDSAMYRCASSYRDRGSTDTQYFGPGTRLTVL.